These 11 T cell receptor beta chains originate from one sample sequenced in a study of OX40 agonist ivuxolimab in advanced cancers. The method behind the library was the immunoSEQ multiplex PCR assay. The clones in this table, taken by TCRdb from immuneACCESS, are in-frame only. Not every clone is retained; where verified, under half of the shortfall comes from an unresolved V gene, and the cause of the rest is unknown. The sample includes about 68,000 clones, with about 83% observed a single time. In total, the top ten clones hold roughly 1.4% of the sample. The sample was CD4+ or CD8+ T cells sorted from blood, taken in a trial of the OX40 agonist ivuxolimab. The receptor set was obtained from an adult with an advanced solid tumor such as melanoma, head and neck, liver or kidney cancer.

This clone showed up just once. The chain recombines TRBV27 with TRBJ1-1; D remains unclear. V dropped 11 bases and J dropped 4 bases, with 17 bases sitting between them. Germline V gene lookup returns CDR1 MNHEY and CDR2 SMNVEV (reference sequence). This CDR3 comprises 13 residues. CDR3 loop: CASRLDGFTEAFF. The CDR3 DNA follows: TGTGCCTCCCGTCTTGATGGATTCACTGAAGCTTTCTTT.

The J gene is TRBJ1-1, the V gene TRBV29-1; D may be TRBD1 (5 bases). V lost 1 base, J lost 3 bases, and 12 bases lay in between. The V gene's germline CDR1 is SQVTM and CDR2 ANQGSEA. This CDR3 is built from 14 residues. The CDR3 DNA follows: TGCAGCGTTGAAGGGGGCCAGGTTTACACTGAAGCTTTCTTT. This codes for CSVEGGQVYTEAFF.

The rearrangement uses TRBV30 and TRBJ1-6; 7 positions agree with TRBD1. Germline V gene lookup returns CDR1 GTSNPN and CDR2 SVGIG (reference sequence). V gave up 7 bases and J gave up 8 bases; unmatched junction bases: 8. The CDR3 is 13 residues long. The CDR3 spells CASHRGWDSPLHF. In DNA, the CDR3 is TGTGCCTCCCACAGGGGATGGGATTCACCCCTCCACTTT. The variable domain in full, completed from reference TRBV30 and TRBJ1-6, reads SQTIHQWPATLVQPVGSPLSLECTVEGTSNPNLYWYRQAAGRGLQLLFYSVGIGQISSEVPQNLSASRPQDRQFILSSKKLLLSDSGFYLCASHRGWDSPLHFGNGTRLTVT.

As to this clone: Other DNA sequences within the sample encode an identical CDR3. This sequence joins TRBV30 and TRBJ1-5; TRBD1 might be the D (5 bases). This CDR3 contains 15 residues. Germline values: CDR1 GTSNPN, CDR2 SVGIG (reference sequence). V lost 1 base and J lost 6, with 16 bases in between. The CDR3 DNA is TGTGCCTGGAGTGAGTGGTCGGGGCGGGGTCAGCCCCAGCATTTT. Protein sequence: CAWSEWSGRGQPQHF.

By share of the sample, this clone is medium-sized. The gene calls are TRBV2 and TRBJ2-2; unclear D gene. Per germline, CDR1 SNHLY and CDR2 FYNNEI. The CDR3 sequence is 12 residues long. V lost 6 bases and J lost 7, with 9 bases in between. CDR3 in DNA: TGTGCCAGCAGGGCAGACGGCGGGGAGCTGTTTTTT. It is translated as CASRADGGELFF. The full variable domain, its missing parts supplied by reference TRBV2 and TRBJ2-2, is EPEVTQTPSHQVTQMGQEVILRCVPISNHLYFYWYRQILGQKVEFLVSFYNNEISEKSEIFDDQFSVERPDGSNFTLKIRSTKLEDSAMYFCASRADGGELFFGEGSRLTVL.

This clone was recorded a few times. This chain joins TRBV19 and TRBJ1-5; D might be TRBD1 (5 bases). Trimming cost V 5 bases and J 11 bases, with 22 bases left between them. The CDR3 spans 15 residues. CDR1 and CDR2 from the germline V gene are LNHDA and SQIVND (reference sequence). CDR3 DNA sequence: TGTGCCAGTAGTCCCGAGGGGAGGGCCTCCCAGTCCCAGCATTTT. Protein: CASSPEGRASQSQHF. Based on the CDR3 plus reference TRBV19 and TRBJ1-5, the full variable domain is DGGITQSPKYLFRKEGQNVTLSCEQNLNHDAMYWYRQDPGQGLRLIYYSQIVNDFQKGDIAEGYSVSREKKESFPLTVTSAQKNPTAFYLCASSPEGRASQSQHFGDGTRLSIL.

This chain connects TRBV27 to TRBJ2-6, with 8 positions matching TRBD1. Germline-derived CDR1 and CDR2 are MNHEY and SMNVEV (reference sequence). This CDR3 comprises 19 residues. The V and J ends lost 6 bases and 0 bases, in that order; junction bases with no gene match: 13. The CDR3 bases are TGTGCCAGCAGAACCTTCGACAGGGGAAAAACCTCTGGGGCCAACGTCCTGACTTTC. Its translation: CASRTFDRGKTSGANVLTF.

This rearrangement joins TRBV28 to TRBJ1-2; the match to TRBD1 covers 7 bases. Germline V gives CDR1 MDHEN, CDR2 SYDVKM. The V gene end was trimmed by 4 bases and the J gene end by 4 bases; junction bases not matched to a gene: 6. CDR3 length: 14 residues. The CDR3 sequence is CASSSGGRGYGYTF. The CDR3 DNA reads TGTGCCAGCAGTTCAGGGGGGAGGGGCTATGGCTACACCTTC.

The V gene is TRBV11-3, the J gene TRBJ1-1; D gene ambiguous. V gave up 8 bases and J gave up 2 bases, with 15 bases separating them. CDR1 is SGHNT and CDR2 is YENEEA in the germline V gene. CDR3 length: 14 amino acids. For the CDR3, the DNA is TGTGCCAGCCTGCCTGGAGGCCTAAACACTGAAGCTTTCTTT. Its translation: CASLPGGLNTEAFF.

The rearrangement links TRBV30 to TRBJ1-2, with TRBD1 identical over 7 bases. Germline CDR1 GTSNPN, CDR2 SVGIG (reference sequence). The CDR3 is 13 residues long. V trimming: 7 bases; J trimming: 4 bases; junction bases outside the gene matches: 9. The CDR3 DNA reads TGTGCCTCTCCCCGACAGGGCCCCTATGGCTACACCTTC. Its protein product is CASPRQGPYGYTF.

J is TRBJ2-1 and V is TRBV11-3; D ambiguous. Germline CDR1 and CDR2: SGHNT and YENEEA. CDR3 length: 16 amino acids. Trimming took off 0 bases at V and 6 bases at J, with 15 bases between the two ends. The CDR3 bases are TGTGCCAGCAGCTTAGATCCTTCAGCCGTTCTCAATGAGCAGTTCTTC. It translates to CASSLDPSAVLNEQFF.